This TCR beta chain is from a study of shared clonotypes between healthy human individuals (dated by TCRdb to the early 2020s). At the level of the whole study: A few men and a couple of women, aged 18 to 49 years, made up the cohort. For each donor, CD4 naive and CD4 memory were each run on three plates, CD8 naive on two plates, and CD8 memory on one plate. To estimate repertoire size and how much clonotype sharing occurs between individuals, the study deeply sequenced the blood TCR repertoires of several healthy adults. To increase sequencing depth and limit assay-specific biases, different laboratories used diverse techniques to prepare libraries and sequence TCR repertoires. Between about 0.85 and 9.5 billion PBMCs per donor were obtained by leukapheresis.

Broader findings and caveats from the paper: Incomplete sequencing was indicated by rarefaction of sorted-subset datasets, despite the large sequencing depth. Larger estimated clonotype richness was generally found for naive subsets than for memory subsets. Because the study included a small number of donors, the genetic and exposure-history diversity represented was limited. Approximately 5% of naive CD4, more than 3% of naive CD8, around 2.3% of memory CD4, and more than 0.35% of memory CD8 clonotypes were shared across several donors. Sampling was restricted to blood, and TCR repertoires in tissues likely differ from the TCR repertoires found in blood. Pairwise subsampling led to the expectation that sequencing depth would affect the degree of clonotype sharing among donors. Compared with non-shared clonotypes, clonotypes shared by all four sorted-subset donors had higher generation probabilities.

About this clone itself: Its recognized antigen is unknown. The sample holds no much larger clone one base away, and base qualities are not on file.

V is cut by 5 bases and J by 0 bases, and the space between the germline ends is 12 bases. Looking up the germline V gene (reference sequence) yields CDR1 MNHEY and CDR2 SMNVEV. The CDR3 sequence holds 15 residues, the cysteine and phenylalanine included. Only the CDR3 region is kept as DNA, spanning 45 bases read in frame from base 1. Donors were healthy HIV-negative adults with no recently reported acute infections or vaccinations. Every donor was a Caucasian adult living in Nashville, Tennessee, USA. Magnetic negative selection was used to enrich CD4+ T cells, after which naive cells were positively selected on CD45RA and the negative fraction became the memory subset. Blood was obtained by leukapheresis, after which PBMCs were separated by Ficoll-Histopaque density gradient centrifugation and cryopreserved in liquid nitrogen vapor phase. Analytical flow cytometry was used to check the purity and quantity of every magnetically sorted T cell population. Each sorted fraction had its genomic DNA isolated and then quantified by UV absorbance on a Nanodrop 2000c.

TCR CDR3 regions were amplified from genomic DNA by multiplex PCR using the deep immunoSEQ assay. Extracted genomic DNA from each cell subset was distributed evenly across all wells of several immunoSEQ 96-well plates, and each plate was treated as a replicate. For sorted subsets, 200 to 250 ng genomic DNA, equal to some 28,000 T cell genomes, was loaded into each replicate PCR. The purified libraries were quantified using a Qubit 3.0 fluorometer, sized with a Bioanalyzer 2100, and then quantified again using the KAPA Library Quantification kit. Each immunoSEQ 96-well plate was sequenced on its own single-read 150-cycle Illumina NextSeq 550 flow cell. In the original analysis: The immunoSEQ output contained only junctional sequences without quality scores, so filtering could not match that applied to full-length reads. To assign V/J genes and CDR3, sequences were annotated using PyIR, a Python wrapper for IgBLAST v1.9, with IMGT germline references. Reads with weak V/J assignments (E-value above 1e-6), missing CDR3, stop codons, out-of-frame junctions, or ambiguous translated residues were removed. V3J clonotypes were defined as sequences sharing the same inferred V gene, J gene, and CDR3 amino acid sequence. To compute the percentage overlap between repertoires, the number of shared unique clonotypes was divided by the size of the smaller repertoire. Three approaches were used to assess repertoire richness: RTK rarefaction, the Chao1 estimator, and Recon v2.1 estimates of unobserved clonotypes. OLGA was used to compute generation probabilities for all TCRbeta clonotypes that the gDNA method yielded from a handful of donors. The clones in this table, taken by TCRdb from immuneACCESS, are in-frame only. Not every clone is retained; where verified, under half of the shortfall comes from an unresolved V gene, and the cause of the rest is unknown. The D gene and trimming were derived from the DNA, and the V and J assignments and clone size from that table. The sample table contains some 2.3 million clones; only one count was recorded for approximately 95% of them. Under 0.45% of the sample rests with the top ten.

This TCR came from a man between 18 and 29 years old in good health. Some clones in this sample may be carry-over from other donors' samples. The sequence joins TRBV27 to TRBJ2-3; a tentative D match to TRBD2 spans 6 bases. The sequencing sample was made of naive CD4+ T cells from PBMCs. In the paper's terms, the cell subset or site label means: CD45RA+ positively selected. The DNA reads TGTGCCAGCAGTCACCGGGACTTTAGCACAGATACGCAGTATTTT. This codes for CASSHRDFSTDTQYF.